Shown below are 13 T cell receptor beta chains from a single sample sequenced in a study of cytomegalovirus exposure and HLA in healthy donors. Researchers ran the PCR with 60 Vbeta and 13 Jbeta primers. Only in-frame clones appear in the TCRdb table, and some are missing; sequencing was by immunoSEQ multiplex PCR. The sample has 170,000 or so clones; 78% are singletons. The sample consisted of PBMCs. These receptors all stem from a woman aged 45 to 65 in good health and CMV-seropositive.

The chain combines TRBV28 with TRBJ1-4; tentative D call: TRBD1 (6 bases). The CDR3 loop spans 11 amino acids. V was shortened by 6 bases and J by 14 bases, with 13 bases between the two germline ends. Germline-derived CDR1 and CDR2 are MDHEN and SYDVKM. CDR3 region: CASSSGVSLFF. The DNA for the CDR3 is TGTGCCAGCAGCTCAGGGGTCAGCCTGTTTTTT. The full variable domain, in which reference TRBV28 and TRBJ1-4 provide the parts outside the CDR3, is DVKVTQSSRYLVKRTGEKVFLECVQDMDHENMFWYRQDPGLGLRLIYFSYDVKMKEKGDIPEGYSVSREKKERFSLILESASTNQTSMYLCASSSGVSLFFGSGTQLSVL.

This clone was recorded once. The CDR3 loop is CASGTDLGNEAFF. In DNA, the CDR3 is TGTGCCAGTGGTACTGATCTCGGGAATGAAGCTTTCTTT. V is TRBV5-5 and J is TRBJ1-1; D gene uncertain. V was cut by 8 bases and J by 7 bases, with 18 bases left in between. Germline V gives CDR1 SGHKS, CDR2 YYEKEE (reference sequence). This CDR3 is 13 amino acids long.

This chain connects TRBV4-2 to TRBJ2-5; 10 nucleotides line up with TRBD2. V was pared by 4 bases and J by 0 bases, with 17 bases of the junction left unmatched. This CDR3 comprises 20 residues. CDR1 is LGHNA, CDR2 YNFKEQ, per germline. This CDR3 is CASSPRPGLAEPGYQETQYF. The DNA for the CDR3 is TGTGCCAGCAGCCCAAGACCCGGACTAGCGGAGCCGGGGTACCAAGAGACCCAGTACTTC.

V gene TRBV4-2 combines with J gene TRBJ2-2, with TRBD1 identical over 7 bases. V lost 5 bases and J lost 5; bases outside the gene matches: 8. Germline CDR1 is LGHNA and CDR2 is YNFKEQ. The CDR3 spans 15 residues. CDR3 in DNA: TGTGCCAGCAGCTGGACAGGATCGGCGACCGGGGAGCTGTTTTTT. It specifies CASSWTGSATGELFF.

On this clone: Germline and junction disagree at one end, which may indicate a read error. The chain links TRBV5-1 to TRBJ2-6; the D gene is possibly TRBD1 (5 bases). The CDR3 spans 16 residues. The germline CDR1 and CDR2 sequences are SGHRS and YFSETQ. The chain's CDR3 is CASSLIIDSGANGLTF. CDR3 DNA sequence: TGCGCCAGCAGCTTGATAATCGACTCTGGGGCCAACGGCCTGACTTTC.

J is TRBJ2-2 and V is TRBV7-6; a weak D match, TRBD2 (5 bases). Germline-derived CDR1 and CDR2 are SGHVS and FNYEAQ. V was shortened by 0 bases and J by 4 bases, with 6 bases between the two germline ends. CDR3 size: 14 residues. The chain's CDR3 is CASSLAAGTGELFF. The CDR3 nucleotides are TGTGCCAGCAGCTTAGCGGCGGGCACCGGGGAGCTGTTTTTT.

V usage is TRBV18 and J usage is TRBJ1-1; D call uncertain. Germline V gene sequence: CDR1 KGHSH, CDR2 LQKENI. Trimming stripped 2 bases from V and 0 bases from J, with 4 bases between. This CDR3 region has 13 residues. Here the CDR3 DNA reads TGTGCCAGCTCACCAAACTTGAACACTGAAGCTTTCTTT. The encoded protein is CASSPNLNTEAFF.

This chain joins TRBV29-1 and TRBJ2-3; 7 positions agree with TRBD1. The CDR3 totals 14 residues. CDR1 SQVTM and CDR2 ANQGSEA come from the germline V gene. V lost 7 bases, J lost 0 bases, and 7 bases stayed unmatched. The CDR3 protein is CSGTGVGSTDTQYF. For the CDR3, the DNA is TGCAGCGGAACAGGGGTTGGAAGCACAGATACGCAGTATTTT.

The chain couples TRBV9 to TRBJ2-2; possible D gene TRBD1, 6 bases. Trimming shortened V by 5 bases and J by 0 bases, and 17 bases separated the two germline ends. This CDR3 has 17 residues. Germline-derived CDR1 and CDR2 are SGDLS and YYNGEE. The CDR3 coding sequence is TGTGCCAGCAGGTCTCCTCCGGGACACGCGAACACCGGGGAGCTGTTTTTT. It yields the protein CASRSPPGHANTGELFF. The variable domain in full, completed from reference TRBV9 and TRBJ2-2, reads DSGVTQTPKHLITATGQRVTLRCSPRSGDLSVYWYQQSLDQGLQFLIQYYNGEERAKGNILERFSAQQFPDLHSELNLSSLELGDSALYFCASRSPPGHANTGELFFGEGSRLTVL.

The chain joins TRBV27 to TRBJ2-2; D is undetermined. The CDR3 has 15 residues. Trimming left V 2 bases short and J 4 bases short, with 11 bases between. Germline loops: CDR1 MNHEY, CDR2 SMNVEV (reference sequence). CDR3 nucleotides: TGTGCCAGCAGTTTAGGCAGAGGATTCACCGGGGAGCTGTTTTTT. Its translation is CASSLGRGFTGELFF.

On this clone: Distinct nucleotide sequences in the sample also encode this CDR3. V usage is TRBV9 and J usage is TRBJ2-1; the D gene is possibly TRBD2 (6 bases). Trimming removed 4 bases from V and 4 bases from J, with 9 bases in between. Looked up from germline, CDR1 is SGDLS and CDR2 is YYNGEE. This CDR3 spans 13 amino acids. The CDR3 sequence is CASSRDSYNEQFF. DNA for the CDR3: TGTGCCAGCAGCAGGGACTCATACAATGAGCAGTTCTTC.

The chain combines TRBV19 with TRBJ2-1; TRBD2 matches 8 bases. The trim removed 0 bases at V and 4 bases at J, leaving 8 bases unmatched. In germline, CDR1 is LNHDA, CDR2 SQIVND (reference sequence). The CDR3 contains 17 residues. The CDR3 sequence is CASSIDGASGGYNEQFF. CDR3 in DNA: TGTGCCAGTAGTATAGATGGGGCCAGCGGGGGTTACAATGAGCAGTTCTTC.

This clone is a singleton in its sample. J is TRBJ2-7 and V is TRBV30, with 7 positions matching TRBD1. The ends lost 4 bases at V and 5 bases at J; junction bases unmatched: 5. Germline loops: CDR1 GTSNPN, CDR2 SVGIG (reference sequence). CDR3 size: 12 residues. The CDR3 reads CAWTRDRDEQYF. The CDR3 region has the DNA TGTGCCTGGACTCGCGACAGGGACGAGCAGTACTTC.